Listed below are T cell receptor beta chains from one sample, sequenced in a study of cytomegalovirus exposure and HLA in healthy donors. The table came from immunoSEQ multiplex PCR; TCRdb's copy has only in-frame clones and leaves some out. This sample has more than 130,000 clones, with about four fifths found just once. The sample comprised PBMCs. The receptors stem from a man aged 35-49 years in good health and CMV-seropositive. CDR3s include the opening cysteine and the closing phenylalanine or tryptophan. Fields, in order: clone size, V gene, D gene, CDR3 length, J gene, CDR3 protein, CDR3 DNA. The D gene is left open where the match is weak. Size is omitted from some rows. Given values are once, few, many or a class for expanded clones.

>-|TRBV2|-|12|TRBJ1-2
CASGGGILGYTF
TGTGCCAGCGGGGGGGGGATCCTCGGCTACACCTTC
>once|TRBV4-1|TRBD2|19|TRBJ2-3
CASSRSQGTTSGRSDTQYF
TGCGCCAGCAGCCGATCACAGGGGACGACTAGCGGGAGATCAGATACGCAGTATTTT
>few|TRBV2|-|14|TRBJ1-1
CASSVYGGHTEAFF
TGTGCCAGCAGTGTCTATGGAGGGCACACTGAAGCTTTCTTT
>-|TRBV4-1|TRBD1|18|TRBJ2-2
CASSQTWGQGAQVGELFF
TGCGCCAGCAGCCAGACCTGGGGACAGGGGGCGCAGGTCGGGGAGCTGTTTTTT
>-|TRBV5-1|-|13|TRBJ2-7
CASRIWVGNEQYF
TGCGCCAGCCGCATCTGGGTCGGGAACGAGCAGTACTTC
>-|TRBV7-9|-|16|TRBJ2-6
CASSLARGSGANVLTF
TGTGCCAGCAGCTTAGCGAGAGGGTCTGGGGCCAACGTCCTGACTTTC
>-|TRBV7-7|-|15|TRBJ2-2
CASSLGRGRPGELFF
TGTGCCAGCAGCTTGGGTAGGGGCCGCCCCGGGGAGCTGTTTTTT
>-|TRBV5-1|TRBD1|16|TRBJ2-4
CASSFGTGGTKNIQYF
TGCGCCAGCAGCTTCGGGACAGGGGGCACCAAAAACATTCAGTACTTC
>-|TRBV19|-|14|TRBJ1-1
CASRPIGGRTEAFF
TGTGCCAGTAGACCCATCGGGGGTCGGACTGAAGCTTTCTTT
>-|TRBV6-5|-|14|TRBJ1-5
CASGLDPSNQPQHF
TGTGCCAGCGGACTGGATCCTAGCAATCAGCCCCAGCATTTT
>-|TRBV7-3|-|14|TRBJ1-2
CASSLTAASGGYTF
TGTGCCAGCAGCTTAACTGCGGCCTCGGGTGGCTACACCTTC
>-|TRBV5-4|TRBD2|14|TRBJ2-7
CASSLGGGSYEQYF
TGTGCCAGCAGCTTGGGCGGGGGATCCTACGAGCAGTACTTC
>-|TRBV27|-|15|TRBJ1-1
CASSLWGSGATEAFF
TGTGCCAGCAGTTTATGGGGGTCAGGGGCCACTGAAGCTTTCTTT
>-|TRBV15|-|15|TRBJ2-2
CATSRGGPDTGELFF
TGTGCCACCAGCAGAGGAGGCCCGGACACCGGGGAGCTGTTTTTT
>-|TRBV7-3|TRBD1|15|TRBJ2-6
CASSPDRVRANVLTF
TGTGCCAGCAGCCCCGACAGGGTTAGGGCCAACGTCCTGACTTTC
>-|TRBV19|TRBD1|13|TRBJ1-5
CASSPTGRQPQHF
TGTGCCAGTAGTCCGACAGGGAGACAGCCCCAGCATTTT
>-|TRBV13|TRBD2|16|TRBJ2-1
CASSLRVAGGQGGQFF
TGTGCCAGCAGCTTAAGGGTAGCGGGAGGCCAGGGGGGGCAGTTCTTC
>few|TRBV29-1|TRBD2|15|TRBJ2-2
CSAPGLAGDTGELFF
TGCAGCGCCCCCGGACTAGCGGGAGACACCGGGGAGCTGTTTTTT
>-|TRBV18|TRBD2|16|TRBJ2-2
CASSSPGLAGTGELFF
TGTGCCAGCTCATCCCCGGGACTAGCGGGAACCGGGGAGCTGTTTTTT
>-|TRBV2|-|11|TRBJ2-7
CASSPGYEQYF
TGTGCCAGCAGTCCGGGCTACGAGCAGTACTTC
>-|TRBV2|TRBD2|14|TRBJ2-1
CASRTSGGYNEQFF
TGTGCCAGCAGGACTAGCGGGGGATACAATGAGCAGTTCTTC
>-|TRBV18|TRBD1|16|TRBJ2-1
CASSPRLQGGYNEQFF
TGTGCCAGCTCACCACGGTTACAGGGGGGTTACAATGAGCAGTTCTTC
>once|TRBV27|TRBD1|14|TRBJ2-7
CASSLSTGVDEQYF
TGTGCCAGCAGTTTATCGACAGGGGTGGACGAGCAGTACTTC
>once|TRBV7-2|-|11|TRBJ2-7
CASSLVAEQYF
TGTGCCAGCAGCTTAGTGGCCGAGCAGTACTTC
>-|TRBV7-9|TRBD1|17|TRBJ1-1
CASSPLLTGSKNTEAFF
TGTGCCAGCAGCCCCCTTCTGACAGGGTCGAAGAACACTGAAGCTTTCTTT
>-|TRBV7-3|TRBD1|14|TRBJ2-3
CASRRDRATDTQYF
TGTGCCAGCAGACGGGACAGGGCCACAGATACGCAGTATTTT
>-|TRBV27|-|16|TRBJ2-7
CASSSGRTAFSYEQYF
TGTGCCAGCAGTTCCGGTAGGACAGCTTTCTCCTACGAGCAGTACTTC
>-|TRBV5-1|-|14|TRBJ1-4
CASSLGQPNEKLFF
TGCGCCAGCAGCTTGGGACAGCCTAATGAAAAACTGTTTTTT
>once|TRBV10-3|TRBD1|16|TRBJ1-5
CAISESSGTGYQPQHF
TGTGCCATCAGTGAGTCTTCCGGGACAGGGTACCAGCCCCAGCATTTT
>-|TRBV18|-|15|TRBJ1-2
CASSPTRTDNYGYTF
TGTGCCAGCTCACCCACTAGGACAGACAACTATGGCTACACCTTC
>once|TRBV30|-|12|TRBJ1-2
CAWSRGAGGYTF
TGTGCCTGGAGTCGGGGGGCTGGGGGCTACACCTTC
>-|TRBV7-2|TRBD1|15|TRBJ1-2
CASSLGQLLNYGYTF
TGTGCCAGCAGCTTGGGACAGCTTCTAAACTATGGCTACACCTTC
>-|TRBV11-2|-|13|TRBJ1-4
CASSSGTNEKLFF
TGTGCCAGCAGCTCTGGGACAAATGAAAAACTGTTTTTT
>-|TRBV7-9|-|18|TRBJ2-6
CASSLHSRSLSGANVLTF
TGTGCCAGCAGCTTACACAGCAGGTCCCTGTCTGGGGCCAACGTCCTGACTTTC
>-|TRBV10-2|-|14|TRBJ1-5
CASRNPYLNQPQHF
TGCGCCAGCAGGAATCCCTACTTGAATCAGCCCCAGCATTTT
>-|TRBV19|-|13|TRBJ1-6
CASSIPGNSPLHF
TGTGCCAGTAGTATACCGGGGAATTCACCCCTCCACTTT
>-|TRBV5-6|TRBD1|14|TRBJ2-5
CASSQTGKQEAQYF
TGTGCCAGCAGCCAGACAGGGAAGCAAGAGGCCCAGTACTTC
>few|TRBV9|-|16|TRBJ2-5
CASSVEGGVAGETQYF
TGTGCCAGCAGCGTAGAAGGGGGGGTAGCGGGAGAGACCCAGTACTTC
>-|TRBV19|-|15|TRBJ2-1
CASSIAVTGVREQFF
TGTGCCAGTAGTATAGCGGTGACGGGAGTCCGTGAGCAGTTCTTC
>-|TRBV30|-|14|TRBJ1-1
CAWRSPVLNTEAFF
TGTGCCTGGAGGTCCCCCGTCTTGAACACTGAAGCTTTCTTT
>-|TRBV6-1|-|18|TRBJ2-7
CASSELLPRVGYSYEQYF
TGTGCCAGCAGTGAACTCCTCCCCAGGGTCGGATACTCCTACGAGCAGTACTTC
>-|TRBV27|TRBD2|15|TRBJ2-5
CASSPWGGTGETQYF
TGTGCCAGCAGTCCGTGGGGGGGGACGGGAGAGACCCAGTACTTC
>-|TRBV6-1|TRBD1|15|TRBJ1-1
CASKPGQGAYTEAFF
TGTGCCAGCAAGCCGGGACAGGGCGCGTACACTGAAGCTTTCTTT
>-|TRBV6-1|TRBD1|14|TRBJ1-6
CASSQGGWNSPLHF
TGTGCCAGCAGTCAAGGGGGCTGGAATTCACCCCTCCACTTT
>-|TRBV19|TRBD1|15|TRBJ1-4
CASSRTGATNEKLLF
TGTGCCAGTAGCCGGACAGGGGCAACTAATGAAAAACTGCTTTTT
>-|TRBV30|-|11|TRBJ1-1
CAWNRNTEAFF
TGTGCCTGGAACAGGAACACTGAAGCTTTCTTT
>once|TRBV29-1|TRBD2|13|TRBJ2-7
CSVASGSSYEQYF
TGCAGCGTTGCTAGCGGGAGCTCCTACGAGCAGTACTTC
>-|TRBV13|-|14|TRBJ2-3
CASSEGLHADTQYF
TGTGCCAGCAGCGAGGGACTTCACGCAGATACGCAGTATTTT
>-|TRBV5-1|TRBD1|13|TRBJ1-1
CASSLGTGGEAFF
TGCGCCAGCAGCTTGGGGACAGGGGGTGAAGCTTTCTTT
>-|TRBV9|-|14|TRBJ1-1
CASSAGAGGTEAFF
TGTGCCAGCAGCGCCGGCGCGGGGGGCACTGAAGCTTTCTTT
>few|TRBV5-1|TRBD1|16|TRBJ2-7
CASSPGRDRGHREQYF
TGCGCCAGCAGCCCCGGCCGGGACAGGGGGCATCGGGAGCAGTACTTC
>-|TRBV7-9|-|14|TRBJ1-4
CASSLLATNEKLFF
TGTGCCAGCAGCTTACTCGCAACTAATGAAAAACTGTTTTTT
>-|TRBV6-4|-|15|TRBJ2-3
CASSDRGAGTDTQYF
TGTGCCAGCAGTGACCGAGGCGCCGGCACAGATACGCAGTATTTT
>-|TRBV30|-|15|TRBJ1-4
CAWNGGEPGGEKLFF
TGTGCCTGGAATGGGGGCGAGCCGGGGGGTGAAAAACTGTTTTTT
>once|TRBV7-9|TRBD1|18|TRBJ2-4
CASSLTTGTGLAKNIQYF
TGTGCCAGCAGCCTTACAACCGGGACAGGACTAGCCAAAAACATTCAGTACTTC
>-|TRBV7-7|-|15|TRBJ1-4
CASSLEIGPGEKLFF
TGTGCCAGCAGCTTAGAGATCGGCCCCGGGGAAAAACTGTTTTTT
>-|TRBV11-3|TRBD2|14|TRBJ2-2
CASTRTRGTGELFF
TGTGCCAGCACTCGGACTAGGGGTACCGGGGAGCTGTTTTTT